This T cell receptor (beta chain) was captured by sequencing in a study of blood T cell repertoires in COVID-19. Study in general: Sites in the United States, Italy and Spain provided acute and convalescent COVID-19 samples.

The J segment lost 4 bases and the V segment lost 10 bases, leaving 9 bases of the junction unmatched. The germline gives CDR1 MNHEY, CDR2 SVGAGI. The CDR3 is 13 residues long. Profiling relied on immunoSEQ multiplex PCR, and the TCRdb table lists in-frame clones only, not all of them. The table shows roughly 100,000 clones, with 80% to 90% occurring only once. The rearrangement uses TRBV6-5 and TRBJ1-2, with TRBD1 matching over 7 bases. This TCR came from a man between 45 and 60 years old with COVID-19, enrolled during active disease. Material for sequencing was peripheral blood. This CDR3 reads CATQGGVVYGYTF. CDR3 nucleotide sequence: TGTGCCACCCAGGGGGGAGTGGTCTATGGCTACACCTTC.